This record looks at one TCR beta chain sequence and its context. Method: immunoSEQ multiplex PCR; TCRdb's copy keeps in-frame clones and lacks some. Of tens of thousands of clones in the sample, approximately 90% were seen once. The data stem from a study of T cell changes during pregnancy in multiple sclerosis. Unmatched junction bases numbered 6, after V lost 4 bases and J lost 6 bases. Germline V gene lookup returns CDR1 SNHLY and CDR2 FYNNEI. The CDR3 contains 13 residues. This material consisted of peripheral blood, taken in the second trimester of pregnancy. This chain links TRBV2 with TRBJ2-7; 7 bases map to TRBD1. The sequence came from a female donor in good health, enrolled as a control in a pregnancy study. CDR3 coding DNA: TGTGCCAGCAGTGGTACAGGGGCGGGCGAGCAGTACTTC. Protein product: CASSGTGAGEQYF.